Detailed here is one T cell receptor (beta chain). Here immunoSEQ multiplex PCR was the method, and the copy in TCRdb shows in-frame clones only, minus some. The sample has 46,000 or so clones; roughly 94% are singletons. This sample stems from a study of human thymus T cells. The CDR3 totals 11 residues. Looked up from germline, CDR1 is SNHLY and CDR2 is FYNNEI. Trimming removed 0 bases at V and 6 bases at J, with 2 bases between. This clonotype was sampled from a girl under three years old with a congenital heart defect but otherwise immunologically healthy. The V call is TRBV2, the J call TRBJ1-1, with D unresolved. Sequencing used blood. The CDR3 protein is CASSEAPEAFF. The CDR3 nucleotides read TGTGCCAGCAGTGAAGCCCCTGAAGCTTTCTTT.